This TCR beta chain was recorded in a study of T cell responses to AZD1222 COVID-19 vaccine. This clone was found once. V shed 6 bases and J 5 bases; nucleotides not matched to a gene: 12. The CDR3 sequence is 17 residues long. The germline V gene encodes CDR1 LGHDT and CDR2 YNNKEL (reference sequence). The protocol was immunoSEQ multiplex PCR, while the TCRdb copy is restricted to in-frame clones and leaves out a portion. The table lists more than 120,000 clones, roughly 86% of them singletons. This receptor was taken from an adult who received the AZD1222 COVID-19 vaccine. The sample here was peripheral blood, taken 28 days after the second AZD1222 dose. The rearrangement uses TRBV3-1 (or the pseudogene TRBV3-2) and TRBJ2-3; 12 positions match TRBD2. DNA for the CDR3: TGTGCCAGCAGAGGATCGGGGCTAGCGGGGGGGCGAGATACGCAGTATTTT. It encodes CASRGSGLAGGRDTQYF.